This T cell receptor (beta chain) comes out of a study of Tregs in tolerant kidney transplant recipients. Study-wide results and caveats: Activated donor B cell expansion appeared to reveal the most relevant donor-specific TCRbeta repertoire. The small number of patients limits these findings pending further validation. No direct test of biological reproducibility was done here.

TCRdb's copy holds only in-frame clones and misses some; the assay was immunoSEQ multiplex PCR. The table includes some 21,000 clones, about 85% detected once. Germline V gene data show CDR1 as SGHTS and CDR2 as YDEGEE. This CDR3 contains 14 residues. Trimming removed 2 bases from V and 6 bases from J, with 12 bases in between. On this clone itself: Its specificity is not known.

Mixed chimerism was transient after nonmyeloablative marrow transplants from related graft donors. Unstimulated Tregs (CD4+CD25+CD127-) and CD4+CD25- non-Tregs were sorted from PBMCs. This TCR derives from a human patient who received a combined kidney and bone marrow transplant. Some T cells may possibly be graft donor cells. This chain joins TRBV5-8 and TRBJ2-1, with D unresolved. This specimen consisted of CD8+ T cells from blood (PBMCs), obtained 6 months after the transplant. The CDR3 nucleotides read TGTGCCAGCAGCTTTTCGCCCCTCAGCAATGAGCAGTTCTTC. This sequence encodes CASSFSPLSNEQFF.